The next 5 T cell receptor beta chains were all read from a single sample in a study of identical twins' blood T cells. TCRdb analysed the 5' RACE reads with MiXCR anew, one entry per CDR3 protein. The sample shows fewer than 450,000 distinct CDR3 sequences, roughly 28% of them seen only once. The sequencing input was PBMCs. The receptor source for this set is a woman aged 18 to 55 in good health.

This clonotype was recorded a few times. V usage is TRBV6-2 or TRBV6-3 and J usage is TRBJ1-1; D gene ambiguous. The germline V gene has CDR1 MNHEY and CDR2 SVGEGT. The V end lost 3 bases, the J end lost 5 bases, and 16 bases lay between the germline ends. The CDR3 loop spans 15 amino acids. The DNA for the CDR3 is TGTGCCAGCAGTTATTCCGTACGTGGGGATACTGAAGCTTTCTTT. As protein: CASSYSVRGDTEAFF.

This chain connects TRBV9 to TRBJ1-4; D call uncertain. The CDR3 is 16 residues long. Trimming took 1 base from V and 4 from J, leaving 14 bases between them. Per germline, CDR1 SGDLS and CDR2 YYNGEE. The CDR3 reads CASSVTGFGLNEKLFF. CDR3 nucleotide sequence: TGTGCCAGCAGCGTAACCGGGTTCGGGCTTAATGAAAAACTGTTTTTT. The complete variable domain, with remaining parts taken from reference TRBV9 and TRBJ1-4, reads DSGVTQTPKHLITATGQRVTLRCSPRSGDLSVYWYQQSLDQGLQFLIQYYNGEERAKGNILERFSAQQFPDLHSELNLSSLELGDSALYFCASSVTGFGLNEKLFFGSGTQLSVL.

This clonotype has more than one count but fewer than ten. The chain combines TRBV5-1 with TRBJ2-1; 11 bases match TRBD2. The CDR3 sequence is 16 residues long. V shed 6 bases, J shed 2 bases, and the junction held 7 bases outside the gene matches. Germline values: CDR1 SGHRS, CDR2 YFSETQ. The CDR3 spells CASTQLTSGAYNEQFF. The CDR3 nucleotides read TGCGCCAGCACCCAACTGACTAGCGGGGCCTACAATGAGCAGTTCTTC. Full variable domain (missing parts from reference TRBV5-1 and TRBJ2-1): KAGVTQTPRYLIKTRGQQVTLSCSPISGHRSVSWYQQTPGQGLQFLFEYFSETQRNKGNFPGRFSGRQFSNSRSEMNVSTLELGDSALYLCASTQLTSGAYNEQFFGPGTRLTVL.

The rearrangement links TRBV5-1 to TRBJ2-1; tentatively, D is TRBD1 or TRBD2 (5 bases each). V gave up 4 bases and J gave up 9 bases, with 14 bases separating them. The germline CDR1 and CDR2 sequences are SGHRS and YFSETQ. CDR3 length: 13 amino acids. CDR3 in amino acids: CASSVGPLAEQFF. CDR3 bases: TGCGCCAGCAGCGTGGGACCATTAGCTGAGCAGTTCTTC.

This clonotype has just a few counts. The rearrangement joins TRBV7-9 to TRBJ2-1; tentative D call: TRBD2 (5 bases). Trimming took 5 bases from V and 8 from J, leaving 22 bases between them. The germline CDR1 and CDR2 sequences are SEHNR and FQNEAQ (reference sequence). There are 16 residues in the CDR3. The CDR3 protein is CASSPSRLALGDEQFF. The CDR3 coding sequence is TGTGCCAGCAGCCCAAGTAGGCTAGCCTTGGGCGATGAGCAGTTCTTC.